This TCR beta chain was captured in a study of T cell responses to AZD1222 COVID-19 vaccine. Study observations and caveats: Only a handful of AZD1222 recipients were seropositive at baseline.

On this clone itself: Antigen specificity is unknown.

The trim removed 1 base at V and 5 bases at J, leaving 7 bases unmatched. Germline-derived CDR1 and CDR2 are LGHNA and YNFKEQ. The CDR3 contains 16 residues. Method: immunoSEQ multiplex PCR; TCRdb's copy keeps in-frame clones and lacks some. This repertoire shows some 120,000 clones, just under 95% found once; its top ten account for about 3%. This chain connects TRBV4-2 to TRBJ2-5, with 10 bases identical to TRBD2. The sample was peripheral blood, taken on day 0 of AZD1222 vaccination. The TCR was taken from an adult in good health. The CDR3 bases are TGTGCCAGCAGCCAAGCCAGCGGGAGGGCCGGTGAGACCCAGTACTTC. It is translated as CASSQASGRAGETQYF.